This entry lists 30 T cell receptor beta chains sequenced from one sample in a study of cytomegalovirus exposure and HLA in healthy donors. The primer mix had 60 Vbeta and 13 Jbeta primers. Clones were sequenced by immunoSEQ multiplex PCR, and TCRdb holds only the in-frame ones, with some missing. This table holds 200,000 to 250,000 clones, 70% found once. The specimen sequenced was PBMCs. The receptors shown here come from a man in his forties in good health and CMV-seropositive.

The chain couples TRBV11-2 to TRBJ1-1; maybe TRBD1 (5 bases). The CDR3 covers 12 residues. Germline CDR1 SGHAT, CDR2 FQNNGV. CDR3 loop: CVSRGGNTEAFF. CDR3 bases: TGTGTGAGTCGGGGGGGGAACACTGAAGCTTTCTTT. Together with reference TRBV11-2 and TRBJ1-1, the CDR3 gives the full variable domain: EAGVAQSPRYKIIEKRQSVAFWCNPISGHATLYWYQQILGQGPKLLIQFQNNGVVDDSQLPKDRFSAERLKGVDSTLKIQPAKLEDSAVYLCVSRGGNTEAFFGQGTRLTVV.

V gene TRBV21-1 combines with J gene TRBJ2-3; the D segment call TRBD2 is taken from the table without a DNA check. TRBV21-1 is a documented pseudogene. This CDR3 comprises 14 residues. The CDR3 DNA follows: TGTGCCAGCAGCAACGCGGCCAGCACAGATACGCAGTATTTT. Its protein product is CASSNAASTDTQYF.

V and J are TRBV5-1 and TRBJ1-1; D is uncertain. This CDR3 has 16 residues. The V end lost 3 bases, the J end lost 1 base, and 16 bases lay between the germline ends. From germline, CDR1 is SGHRS and CDR2 YFSETQ. This CDR3 is CASSSEGPGANTEAFF. CDR3 coding DNA: TGCGCCAGCAGCTCCGAAGGGCCGGGAGCGAACACTGAAGCTTTCTTT.

The chain employs TRBV7-2 and TRBJ1-2; 9 bases match TRBD1. V trimming: 5 bases; J trimming: 4 bases; junction bases outside the gene matches: 8. Germline CDR1 and CDR2: SGHTA and FQGNSA. The CDR3 is 15 amino acids. The CDR3 nucleotides read TGTGCCAGCAGCCCCGGGACAGGGCCCGCCTATGGCTACACCTTC. Amino acid sequence: CASSPGTGPAYGYTF.

V and J are TRBV5-4 and TRBJ2-7, with 8 bases aligning to TRBD1. Germline V gene lookup returns CDR1 SGHNT and CDR2 YYREEE (reference sequence). Trimming at V came to 0 bases and at J to 5 bases, leaving 10 bases not matched to a gene. The CDR3 is 16 residues long. CDR3 protein: CASSLAATGDFHEQYF. The CDR3 DNA sequence: TGTGCCAGCAGCTTGGCCGCGACAGGGGATTTCCACGAGCAGTACTTC.

In DNA, the CDR3 is TGTGCCAGCTCACCTGCGGGGGTAGGTGACAATGAGCAGTTCTTC. As protein: CASSPAGVGDNEQFF. This chain connects TRBV18 to TRBJ2-1; 7 bases match TRBD2. The CDR3 sequence is 15 residues long. The ends lost 3 bases at V and 5 bases at J; junction bases unmatched: 7. Germline CDR1 is KGHSH and CDR2 is LQKENI.

The J gene is TRBJ2-1, the V gene TRBV5-6, with TRBD1 identical over 7 bases. Germline V gene data show CDR1 as SGHDT and CDR2 as YYEEEE. CDR3 length: 15 residues. V lost 1 base, J lost 5 bases, and 6 bases stayed unmatched. The CDR3 reads CASSLLGTANNEQFF. The CDR3 DNA follows: TGTGCCAGCAGCTTGCTCGGGACAGCAAACAATGAGCAGTTCTTC.

This chain joins TRBV27 and TRBJ1-4; no definite D call. The CDR3 is 16 residues long. CDR1 is MNHEY, CDR2 SMNVEV, per germline (reference sequence). V gave up 6 bases and J gave up 7 bases, with 21 bases separating them. DNA for the CDR3: TGTGCCAGCAGCCTAAGAAACCCCGTTTATTCTGAAAAACTGTTTTTT. Its translation: CASSLRNPVYSEKLFF.

V gene TRBV6-1 combines with J gene TRBJ1-2, with TRBD1 identical over 7 bases. Losses at the gene ends were 8 bases for V and 4 bases for J; bases not matched to a gene: 13. Per the germline V gene, CDR1 is MNHNS and CDR2 is SASEGT. CDR3 length equals 15 residues. Here the CDR3 DNA reads TGTGCCAGCCATAGTAAGGGGGCTGCAGGCTATGGCTACACCTTC. Its protein product is CASHSKGAAGYGYTF.

This clone was seen just once. The genes are TRBV7-6 and TRBJ2-5, with TRBD2 identical over 10 bases. J gave up 1 base and V 5 bases, and 7 bases lay outside the gene matches. CDR3 length: 16 residues. Per the germline V gene, CDR1 is SGHVS and CDR2 is FNYEAQ. Here the CDR3 DNA reads TGTGCCAGCAGCCCATTTAGCGGGGGGTTCCAAGAGACCCAGTACTTC. Protein product: CASSPFSGGFQETQYF.

The chain recombines TRBV7-9 with TRBJ1-2, with TRBD1 as a possible D gene (5 bases). From germline, CDR1 is SEHNR and CDR2 FQNEAQ (reference sequence). This CDR3 has 18 amino acids. Between the trimmed V and J ends, which lost 6 bases and 4 bases, there was a span of 27 bases. The CDR3 DNA is TGTGCCAGCAGTCCACGACCTACCCCCAGGGAGGGCGGCTATGGCTACACCTTC. Encoded protein: CASSPRPTPREGGYGYTF.

The J gene is TRBJ1-2, the V gene TRBV10-3; tentatively, D is TRBD1 (6 bases). There are 15 residues in the CDR3. Trimming removed 6 bases from V and 2 bases from J, with 16 bases in between. The germline V gene has CDR1 ENHRY and CDR2 SYGVKD. As DNA, the CDR3 is TGTGCCATCAGGGGGGGGGACACTCCAAACTATGGCTACACCTTC. It codes for CAIRGGDTPNYGYTF.

J is TRBJ1-2 and V is TRBV14, with D perhaps matching TRBD1 (5 bases). V was clipped by 4 bases and J by 4 bases, with 10 bases between them. This CDR3 contains 13 residues. Germline V CDR1 and CDR2: SGHDN, FVKESK. CDR3 sequence: CASSRDSLYGYTF. The CDR3 DNA sequence: TGTGCCAGCAGCCGAGACAGTCTCTATGGCTACACCTTC.

The V and J genes are TRBV7-2 and TRBJ2-3; 9 bases line up with TRBD2. The CDR3 sequence is 19 residues long. V shed 1 base, J shed 0 bases, and the junction held 11 bases outside the gene matches. CDR1 and CDR2 (germline): SGHTA, FQGNSA. In DNA form, the CDR3 reads TGTGCCAGCAGCTTAGTGGCGAGCGGGGGGCCACTTAGCACAGATACGCAGTATTTT. As protein: CASSLVASGGPLSTDTQYF. The full variable domain, with the rest looked up from reference TRBV7-2 and TRBJ2-3, is GAGVSQSPSNKVTEKGKDVELRCDPISGHTALYWYRQSLGQGLEFLIYFQGNSAPDKSGLPSDRFSAERTGGSVSTLTIQRTQQEDSAVYLCASSLVASGGPLSTDTQYFGPGTRLTVL.

The chain recombines TRBV6-5 with TRBJ1-2; 7 nucleotides align to TRBD1. The junction had 4 bases not matched to a gene; V was cut back by 4 bases and J by 2 bases. The CDR3 is 14 amino acids. The V gene's germline CDR1 is MNHEY and CDR2 SVGAGI. CDR3 DNA sequence: TGTGCCAGCAGTTCACAGGGGACGAACTATGGCTACACCTTC. Translated, it gives CASSSQGTNYGYTF.

The V and J genes are TRBV4-1 and TRBJ2-3; 12 positions agree with TRBD2. From germline, CDR1 is MGHRA and CDR2 YSYEKL. V lost 5 bases, J lost 1 base, and 4 bases stayed unmatched. CDR3 length: 16 residues. The chain's CDR3 is CASSGTSGSRTDTQYF. CDR3 in DNA: TGCGCCAGCAGCGGGACTAGCGGGTCGCGCACAGATACGCAGTATTTT.

This clone was observed once. This chain links TRBV4-1 with TRBJ2-7; TRBD1 aligns across 8 bases. From germline, CDR1 is MGHRA and CDR2 YSYEKL. Unmatched junction bases numbered 12, after V lost 3 bases and J lost 2 bases. The CDR3 contains 17 residues. The CDR3: CASSQGPDRGWTYEQYF. The CDR3 nucleotides are TGCGCCAGCAGCCAGGGCCCCGACAGGGGATGGACCTACGAGCAGTACTTC.

CDR3 in DNA: TGTGCCAGCGGTAAAAAACCCTACGAGCAGTACTTC. It translates to CASGKKPYEQYF. V is TRBV13 and J is TRBJ2-5; no clear D gene. The closer fit of TRBJ2-7 to the DNA end suggests the J call may be wrong. The CDR3 sequence is 12 residues long. From germline, CDR1 is PRHDT and CDR2 FYEKMQ (reference sequence).

This clone was detected once. One end of the junction varies from germline; a read error may be responsible. The gene calls are TRBV7-9 and TRBJ2-1, with 11 bases that match TRBD2. The CDR3 runs 18 residues. The germline V gene has CDR1 SEHNR and CDR2 FQNEAQ (reference sequence). CDR3 amino acids: CSSSLATSGGRSHNEQFF. The CDR3 bases are TGTTCCAGCAGCTTAGCAACTAGCGGGGGCCGCTCCCACAATGAGCAGTTCTTC.

V gene TRBV11-3 combines with J gene TRBJ2-3; 14 bases fit TRBD2. CDR3 length: 18 residues. Per the germline V gene, CDR1 is SGHNT and CDR2 is YENEEA. V lost 4 bases, J lost 4 bases, and 10 bases stayed unmatched. For the CDR3, the DNA is TGTGCCAGCAGCTCGGGACTAGCGGGGGTCGGTCTCCCAGATACGCAGTATTTT. It yields the protein CASSSGLAGVGLPDTQYF.

V is TRBV9 and J is TRBJ1-1, with 10 bases aligning to TRBD1. The germline CDR1 and CDR2 sequences are SGDLS and YYNGEE. The CDR3 has 17 amino acids. J lost 4 bases, V lost 0 bases, and 9 bases had no gene match. CDR3 DNA: TGTGCCAGCAGCGTAGCGGGACAGGGGATTTTAAGCACTGAAGCTTTCTTT. It yields the protein CASSVAGQGILSTEAFF.

The genes are TRBV4-1 and TRBJ2-3; a weak D match, TRBD1 (5 bases). There are 15 residues in the CDR3. Trimming cost V 0 bases and J 6 bases, with 13 bases left between them. The V gene's germline CDR1 is MGHRA and CDR2 YSYEKL. The CDR3 sequence is CASSQDPGHGDTQYF. The CDR3 coding sequence is TGCGCCAGCAGCCAAGATCCAGGACACGGGGATACGCAGTATTTT.

The sample holds one count of this clone. The chain recombines TRBV5-1 with TRBJ2-7; 8 positions match TRBD1. The CDR3 contains 14 residues. Unmatched junction bases numbered 2, after V lost 0 bases and J lost 3 bases. Germline CDR1 SGHRS, CDR2 YFSETQ. The CDR3 coding sequence is TGCGCCAGCAGCTTGGTAGGACAGGGCTACGAGCAGTACTTC. Translating it yields CASSLVGQGYEQYF.

This CDR3 is CASSLRRSTEAFF. The DNA of the CDR3 is TGTGCCAGCAGTCTTCGTCGTAGCACTGAAGCTTTCTTT. This chain joins TRBV6-5 and TRBJ1-1; D gene unclear. Germline V CDR1 and CDR2: MNHEY, SVGAGI. Trimming stripped 5 bases from V and 4 bases from J, with 11 bases between. CDR3 size: 13 residues.

The CDR3 reads CASSSGYNSPLHF. CDR3 coding DNA: TGTGCCAGCAGCTCAGGTTATAATTCACCCCTCCACTTT. The chain couples TRBV5-4 to TRBJ1-6; D not resolved. Looked up from germline, CDR1 is SGHNT and CDR2 is YYREEE (reference sequence). Trimming removed 3 bases at V and 4 bases at J, with 5 bases between. The CDR3 consists of 13 residues.

This clone was recorded once. The J gene is TRBJ1-1, the V gene TRBV19; no firm D call. Per the germline V gene, CDR1 is LNHDA and CDR2 is SQIVND (reference sequence). CDR3 length: 15 residues. V was cut by 1 base and J by 0 bases, with 9 bases left in between. This chain's CDR3 is CASSIVALLNTEAFF. CDR3 bases: TGTGCCAGTAGTATAGTAGCCCTGCTGAACACTGAAGCTTTCTTT.

This clone has just a few counts. This chain uses TRBV4-1 with TRBJ2-7; no definite D call. Between the trimmed V and J ends, which lost 0 bases and 3 bases, there was a span of 6 bases. Germline V CDR1 and CDR2: MGHRA, YSYEKL. The CDR3 extends over 13 amino acids. CDR3 loop: CASSQETDYEQYF. The DNA for the CDR3 is TGCGCCAGCAGCCAAGAAACAGACTACGAGCAGTACTTC.

The sample holds a few counts of this clone. The CDR3 spells CASSGRDHLYQETQYF. The CDR3 DNA reads TGTGCCAGCAGTGGCCGGGATCATCTGTACCAAGAGACCCAGTACTTC. The chain couples TRBV2 to TRBJ2-5; possible D gene TRBD2, 5 bases. Per the germline V gene, CDR1 is SNHLY and CDR2 is FYNNEI. The CDR3 spans 16 residues. With 4 bases removed from V and 0 bases from J, the gap between germline ends came to 15 bases.

The chain has TRBV5-1 and TRBJ2-3, with D hard to call. The CDR3 extends over 16 amino acids. Germline V lookup: CDR1 SGHRS, CDR2 YFSETQ. The V end was cut by 4 bases, the J end by 0 bases, with 15 bases between. The CDR3 region is CASSLRLRQSTDTQYF. CDR3 DNA sequence: TGCGCCAGCAGCCTGAGACTCCGGCAAAGCACAGATACGCAGTATTTT.

The V gene is TRBV5-1, the J gene TRBJ2-7; 7 bases map to TRBD2. This CDR3 spans 14 amino acids. The V gene's germline CDR1 is SGHRS and CDR2 YFSETQ. The trim removed 5 bases at V and 6 bases at J, leaving 11 bases unmatched. CDR3 loop: CASREWGGAGEQYF. The DNA of the CDR3 is TGCGCCAGCAGGGAGTGGGGGGGAGCAGGCGAGCAGTACTTC.